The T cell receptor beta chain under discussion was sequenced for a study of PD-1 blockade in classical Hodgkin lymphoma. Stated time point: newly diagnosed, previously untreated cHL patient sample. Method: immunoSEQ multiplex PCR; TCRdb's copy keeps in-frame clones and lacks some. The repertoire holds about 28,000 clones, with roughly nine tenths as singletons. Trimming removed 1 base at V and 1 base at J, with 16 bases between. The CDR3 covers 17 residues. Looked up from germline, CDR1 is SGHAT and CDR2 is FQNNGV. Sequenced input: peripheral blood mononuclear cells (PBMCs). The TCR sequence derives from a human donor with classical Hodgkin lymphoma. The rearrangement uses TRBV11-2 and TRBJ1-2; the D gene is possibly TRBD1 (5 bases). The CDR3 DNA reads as TGTGCCAGCAGCTTAGGGTTCGCAGGGTCGGGTAACTATGGCTACACCTTC. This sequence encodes CASSLGFAGSGNYGYTF. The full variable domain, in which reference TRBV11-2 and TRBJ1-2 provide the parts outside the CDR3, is EAGVAQSPRYKIIEKRQSVAFWCNPISGHATLYWYQQILGQGPKLLIQFQNNGVVDDSQLPKDRFSAERLKGVDSTLKIQPAKLEDSAVYLCASSLGFAGSGNYGYTFGSGTRLTVV.